The next 20 T cell receptor beta chains were all read from a single sample in a study of T-cell memory formation after mild COVID-19. A single record per CDR3 protein comes from TCRdb applying MiXCR to the 5' RACE reads. Here the sample spans about 400,000 distinct CDR3 sequences, roughly 26% being singletons. The sequenced material came from PBMCs or a T cell subset sorted from them (not recorded which). These receptors all come from an adult woman who had mild COVID-19 (a few samples of this study predate the infection). Cell type and time point are not known.

The genes are TRBV6-5 and TRBJ1-6, with a tentative D call TRBD1 (5 bases). Deletions cut 6 bases from V and 1 base from J, with 13 bases between. Per germline, CDR1 MNHEY and CDR2 SVGAGI. CDR3 length equals 16 residues. The CDR3 DNA is TGTGCCAGCAGATTCTCGGGGGTGTCCTATAATTCACCCCTCCACTTT. Its protein product is CASRFSGVSYNSPLHF.

The rearrangement uses TRBV7-8 and TRBJ2-4; 11 bases agree with TRBD2. The V segment lost 3 bases and the J segment 1 base; nucleotides outside the gene matches: 5. The CDR3 is 17 residues long. Germline V CDR1 and CDR2: SGHVS, FQNEAQ. The CDR3 reads CASSFLAGGGAKNIQYF. Written as DNA, the CDR3 is TGTGCCAGCAGCTTCCTAGCGGGAGGAGGGGCCAAAAACATTCAGTACTTC.

The gene calls are TRBV9 and TRBJ2-7, with 8 bases identical to TRBD2. The CDR3 has 16 amino acids. V was pared by 3 bases and J by 5 bases, with 13 bases of the junction left unmatched. Looked up from germline, CDR1 is SGDLS and CDR2 is YYNGEE. This CDR3 reads CASSASTGGASNEQYF. The CDR3 nucleotides read TGTGCCAGCAGCGCCTCAACCGGGGGGGCGTCTAACGAGCAGTACTTC. Combining the CDR3 with reference TRBV9 and TRBJ2-7 gives the whole variable domain DSGVTQTPKHLITATGQRVTLRCSPRSGDLSVYWYQQSLDQGLQFLIQYYNGEERAKGNILERFSAQQFPDLHSELNLSSLELGDSALYFCASSASTGGASNEQYFGPGTRLTVT.

The V gene is TRBV19, the J gene TRBJ1-5; TRBD1 matches at 7 bases. Trimming removed 5 bases from V and 0 bases from J; junction bases left unmatched: 13. The CDR3 is 18 residues long. CDR1 is LNHDA, CDR2 SQIVND, per germline (reference sequence). The CDR3 sequence: CASSLRGMTGYSNQPQHF. CDR3 nucleotides: TGTGCCAGTAGTTTACGGGGCATGACAGGGTATAGCAATCAGCCCCAGCATTTT.

The rearrangement uses TRBV2 and TRBJ2-1; 7 bases line up with TRBD1. The CDR3 is made up of 13 amino acids. The V segment lost 5 bases and the J segment 7 bases; nucleotides outside the gene matches: 5. Germline-derived CDR1 and CDR2 are SNHLY and FYNNEI. The CDR3 is CASSSGGWNEQFF. CDR3 nucleotide sequence: TGTGCCAGCAGTTCAGGGGGATGGAATGAGCAGTTCTTC. The full variable domain, in which reference TRBV2 and TRBJ2-1 provide the parts outside the CDR3, is EPEVTQTPSHQVTQMGQEVILRCVPISNHLYFYWYRQILGQKVEFLVSFYNNEISEKSEIFDDQFSVERPDGSNFTLKIRSTKLEDSAMYFCASSSGGWNEQFFGPGTRLTVL.

In this sample, this clonotype turned up many times. This sequence joins TRBV20-1 and TRBJ2-7; weak D call: TRBD2 (6 bases). Germline values: CDR1 DFQATT, CDR2 SNEGSKA (reference sequence). The V end was cut by 4 bases, the J end by 4 bases, with 17 bases between. The CDR3 totals 14 residues. The CDR3 reads CSAIIPGGTYEQYF. DNA of the CDR3: TGCAGTGCTATAATTCCAGGTGGGACTTACGAGCAGTACTTC.

V gene TRBV9 combines with J gene TRBJ2-5; D is possibly TRBD1 (5 bases). Trimming shortened V by 0 bases and J by 2 bases, and 8 bases separated the two germline ends. The CDR3 covers 14 residues. CDR1 and CDR2 from the germline V gene are SGDLS and YYNGEE. CDR3 residues: CASSVVDRQETQYF. In nucleotides, the CDR3 is TGTGCCAGCAGCGTAGTCGACAGACAAGAGACCCAGTACTTC.

This rearrangement joins TRBV7-2 to TRBJ2-5; D perhaps matches TRBD1 (5 bases). Germline loops: CDR1 SGHTA, CDR2 FQGNSA. Trimming removed 2 bases at V and 5 bases at J, with 24 bases between. CDR3 length: 18 amino acids. CDR3 loop: CASSLRLPLGLVGETQYF. DNA for the CDR3: TGTGCCAGCAGCTTACGGCTCCCCCTGGGGCTAGTAGGGGAGACCCAGTACTTC.

This clonotype was seen a few times. The chain combines TRBV6-2 or TRBV6-3 with TRBJ2-7, with D possibly being TRBD2 (5 bases). Trimming took 8 bases from V and 0 from J, leaving 11 bases between them. CDR3 length: 13 residues. Germline V gene sequence: CDR1 MNHEY, CDR2 SVGEGT. CDR3 region: CASRGEPSYEQYF. The CDR3 region has the DNA TGTGCCAGCCGGGGAGAGCCCTCCTACGAGCAGTACTTC.

This chain connects TRBV5-1 to TRBJ1-2; D is possibly TRBD1 (5 bases). This CDR3 has 13 residues. Trimming took 0 bases from V and 6 from J, leaving 9 bases between them. Germline-derived CDR1 and CDR2 are SGHRS and YFSETQ. The CDR3 protein is CASSLEGVDGYTF. The CDR3 nucleotides read TGCGCCAGCAGCTTGGAAGGGGTGGATGGCTACACCTTC.

In its sample, this clonotype was seen a few times. The chain couples TRBV5-4 to TRBJ2-7; tentatively, D is TRBD2 (6 bases). The length of the CDR3 is 15 residues. Germline CDR1 SGHNT, CDR2 YYREEE (reference sequence). With 5 bases removed from V and 2 bases from J, the gap between germline ends came to 17 bases. CDR3 sequence (DNA): TGTGCCAGCAGACCGGGGGTCGCGGAAGCCTACGAGCAGTACTTC. Translated, it gives CASRPGVAEAYEQYF.

The chain recombines TRBV4-1 with TRBJ1-2; TRBD1 agrees at 10 bases. From germline, CDR1 is MGHRA and CDR2 YSYEKL. There are 14 residues in the CDR3. Germline trimming cut 6 bases from V and 6 bases from J; bases unmatched to any gene: 7. The CDR3 sequence is CASRRTGTGDGYTF. The CDR3 coding sequence is TGCGCCAGCAGGCGTACCGGGACAGGGGATGGCTACACCTTC.

This clonotype was detected many times. The CDR3 DNA reads as TGCGCCAGCAGCCCGGGACAGTCCTACGAGCAGTACTTC. It encodes CASSPGQSYEQYF. This sequence joins TRBV5-1 and TRBJ2-7, with 7 bases fitting TRBD1. Germline V gene lookup returns CDR1 SGHRS and CDR2 YFSETQ. The CDR3 covers 13 residues. The V gene end was trimmed by 4 bases and the J gene end by 1 base; junction bases not matched to a gene: 2.

The chain employs TRBV12-3 or TRBV12-4 and TRBJ2-2, with D hard to call. The CDR3 contains 12 residues. V gave up 5 bases and J gave up 4 bases, with 5 bases separating them. DNA for the CDR3: TGTGCCAGCAGTATTGCCACCGGGGAGCTGTTTTTT. This gives the protein CASSIATGELFF.

This clonotype was observed a few times. The chain links TRBV7-6 to TRBJ2-1; D might be TRBD1 (5 bases). The CDR3 has 15 amino acids. The germline gives CDR1 SGHVS, CDR2 FNYEAQ. The V and J ends lost 2 bases and 2 bases respectively, with 10 bases between them. CDR3 DNA: TGTGCCAGCAGCTTATTAAGCAGGGCCTACAATGAGCAGTTCTTC. Encoded protein: CASSLLSRAYNEQFF.

The chain joins TRBV20-1 to TRBJ2-1; TRBD2 aligns across 10 bases. Germline values: CDR1 DFQATT, CDR2 SNEGSKA (reference sequence). V shed 0 bases, J shed 0 bases, and the junction held 2 bases outside the gene matches. The CDR3 has 16 residues. DNA of the CDR3: TGCAGTGCTAGAGATGTAGCGGGAGGCTCCTACAATGAGCAGTTCTTC. This codes for CSARDVAGGSYNEQFF.

Notes on this clonotype: The junction differs from germline at one of its ends, possibly a read error. The V gene is TRBV5-1, the J gene TRBJ2-2, with 13 positions matching TRBD2. Germline CDR1 reads SGHRS; CDR2 reads YFSETQ. CDR3 size: 16 residues. The CDR3 bases are TGCGCCAGCACCCCGACTAGCGGGGGGCTCACCGGGGAGCTGTTCTTT. Protein sequence: CASTPTSGGLTGELFF.

V and J are TRBV4-3 and TRBJ2-1; 12 bases are a match to TRBD2. Germline loops: CDR1 LGHNA, CDR2 YSLEER. V lost 4 bases to trimming and J lost 5 bases; unmatched junction nucleotides: 3. The CDR3 is made up of 15 amino acids. The CDR3 loop is CASSPRLAGDNEQFF. The DNA for the CDR3 is TGCGCCAGCAGCCCGCGACTAGCGGGAGACAATGAGCAGTTCTTC.

The V gene is TRBV12-3 or TRBV12-4, the J gene TRBJ1-2; no definite D call. The CDR3 runs 14 residues. The V and J ends lost 6 bases and 7 bases respectively, with 18 bases between them. CDR3 nucleotide sequence: TGTGCCAGCAGGGCCAGGACGGCTGGGGTTGGCTACACCTTC. Translation: CASRARTAGVGYTF.

The rearrangement links TRBV12-3 or TRBV12-4 to TRBJ2-7; maybe TRBD2 (5 bases). Trimming cost V 4 bases and J 7 bases, with 14 bases left between them. The CDR3 totals 13 residues. CDR3 DNA sequence: TGTGCCAGCAGTTCCCACTTATCGGGAGAGCAGTACTTC. Encoded protein: CASSSHLSGEQYF.